This T cell receptor beta chain was sequenced during a study of tumor-infiltrating lymphocytes in primary liver carcinoma. The CDR3 is 14 residues long. Per germline, CDR1 SGHNT and CDR2 YENEEA. J lost 4 bases, V lost 10 bases, and 10 bases had no gene match. Unsorted whole blood supplied the blood RNA, and germline DNA was isolated too. With around 450 ng total RNA as template and a constant-region primer, TCR beta cDNA was made. Libraries covering TCR beta were generated through three nested multiplex PCR rounds (using a slightly modified ARM-PCR). It was with TRBV1-TRBV30 forward primers and a C-beta reverse primer that the first two PCR rounds were run, at roughly 11 cycles each. MiXCR, run by TCRdb on the multiplex PCR reads, gives a single entry per CDR3 protein. Of about 200,000 distinct CDR3 sequences listed, less than 65% are singletons.

The specimen was peripheral blood. This chain uses TRBV11-3 with TRBJ2-1; 7 positions agree with TRBD1. The TCR was taken from an older woman with primary liver carcinoma and hepatitis B virus infection. CDR3 coding DNA: TGTGCCAACGGCTCCCAGGGGGATTACAATGAGCAGTTCTTC. Its protein is CANGSQGDYNEQFF.